These 9 T cell receptor beta chains originate from one sample sequenced in a study of T cell changes during pregnancy in multiple sclerosis. The data were produced by immunoSEQ multiplex PCR, yet TCRdb's version contains in-frame clones alone and is incomplete. Of tens of thousands of clones listed, approximately 90% are singletons. The sample consisted of CD4+ T cells from peripheral blood mononuclear cells, taken before pregnancy. These receptors originate from a female donor with multiple sclerosis, enrolled in a pregnancy study.

Comment on this clone: Other DNA sequences of this sample code for an identical CDR3. The chain has TRBV28 and TRBJ1-5; a possible D gene is TRBD1 (6 bases). Trimming cost V 6 bases and J 6 bases, with 9 bases left between them. This CDR3 region has 12 residues. Per germline, CDR1 MDHEN and CDR2 SYDVKM. The CDR3 loop reads CASSPQGQPQHF. As DNA, the CDR3 is TGTGCCAGCAGCCCACAGGGTCAGCCCCAGCATTTT.

This clone is a singleton in its sample. The gene calls are TRBV5-1 and TRBJ2-7, with 8 bases identical to TRBD1. This CDR3 has 14 amino acids. In germline, CDR1 is SGHRS, CDR2 YFSETQ. With 2 bases clipped from V and 6 bases from J, the junction kept 7 bases outside the gene matches. The chain's CDR3 is CASSLATGVREQYF. CDR3 sequence (DNA): TGCGCCAGCAGCTTAGCGACAGGGGTTCGCGAGCAGTACTTC.

Only one count was recorded for this clone. This chain uses TRBV5-6 with TRBJ2-7, with D perhaps matching TRBD2 (6 bases). The CDR3 has 15 amino acids. V was trimmed by 3 bases and J by 6 bases, leaving 19 bases between them. Germline V gene data show CDR1 as SGHDT and CDR2 as YYEEEE. The chain's CDR3 is CASSYLPGLPAEQYF. As DNA, the CDR3 is TGTGCCAGCAGCTACCTTCCGGGACTTCCGGCCGAGCAGTACTTC.

The chain recombines TRBV9 with TRBJ1-1; tentative D call: TRBD1 (6 bases). The CDR3 length is 13 residues. The germline V gene has CDR1 SGDLS and CDR2 YYNGEE. Deletions cut 3 bases from V and 5 bases from J, with 11 bases between. CDR3 amino acids: CASSAGVETEAFF. CDR3 in DNA: TGTGCCAGCAGCGCAGGGGTGGAAACTGAAGCTTTCTTT.

The chain has TRBV7-8 and TRBJ1-3, with a tentative D call TRBD1 (5 bases). CDR1 is SGHVS, CDR2 FQNEAQ, per germline. Trimming left V 5 bases short and J 0 bases short, with 17 bases between. The length of the CDR3 is 17 residues. CDR3 nucleotide sequence: TGTGCCAGCAGCGGGGGGGTGGCGGGAGCCTCTGGAAACACCATATATTTT. Its protein is CASSGGVAGASGNTIYF.

The rearrangement links TRBV6-5 to TRBJ1-3, with D perhaps matching TRBD1 (5 bases). Germline loops: CDR1 MNHEY, CDR2 SVGAGI. The CDR3 is 15 amino acids. Trimming removed 7 bases at V and 4 bases at J, with 17 bases between. CDR3 in DNA: TGTGCCAGCATGGGGAGGGGAGTCGAGGGAAACACCATATATTTT. Residues: CASMGRGVEGNTIYF.

The chain couples TRBV6-1 to TRBJ2-7; D might be TRBD2 (6 bases). Germline V gives CDR1 MNHNS, CDR2 SASEGT. Trimming cost V 4 bases and J 2 bases, with 6 bases left between them. The CDR3 is made up of 12 amino acids. Written as DNA, the CDR3 is TGTGCCAGCAGTGGGGGGGCCTACGAGCAGTACTTC. Its protein product is CASSGGAYEQYF.

The chain uses TRBV2 and TRBJ1-6, with a weak D call TRBD1 (6 bases). Germline CDR1 reads SNHLY; CDR2 reads FYNNEI. Trimming removed 7 bases at V and 7 bases at J, with 17 bases between. CDR3 size: 15 residues. CDR3 nucleotide sequence: TGTGCCAGCATGGGTTTAGTTAGGGGGAATTCACCCCTCCACTTT. Translating gives CASMGLVRGNSPLHF.

V usage is TRBV6-1 and J usage is TRBJ2-3; 7 bases map to TRBD2. The CDR3 totals 14 residues. V gave up 1 base and J gave up 3 bases; unmatched junction bases: 1. Germline V gives CDR1 MNHNS, CDR2 SASEGT. The CDR3, as DNA: TGTGCCAGCAGTGAAGACGGGAGGACAGATACGCAGTATTTT. This gives the protein CASSEDGRTDTQYF.